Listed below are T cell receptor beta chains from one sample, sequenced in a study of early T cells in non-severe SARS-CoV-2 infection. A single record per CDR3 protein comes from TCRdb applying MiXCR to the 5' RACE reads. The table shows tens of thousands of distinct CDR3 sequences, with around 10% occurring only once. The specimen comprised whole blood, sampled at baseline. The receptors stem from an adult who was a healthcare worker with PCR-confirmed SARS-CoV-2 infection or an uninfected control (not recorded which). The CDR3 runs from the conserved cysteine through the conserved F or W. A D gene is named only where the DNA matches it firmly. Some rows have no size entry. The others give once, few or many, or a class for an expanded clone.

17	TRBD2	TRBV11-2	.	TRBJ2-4	CASSPGTSGSSGNIQYF	TGTGCCAGCAGCCCAGGGACTAGCGGGAGTTCTGGGAACATTCAGTACTTC
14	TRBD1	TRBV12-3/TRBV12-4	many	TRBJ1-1	CASSSRQGRRLAFF	TGTGCCAGCAGTTCTCGACAGGGCCGTCGTCTAGCTTTCTTT
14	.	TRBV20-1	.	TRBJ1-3	CSARVTGSGNTIYF	TGCAGTGCTAGAGTAACAGGCTCTGGAAACACCATATATTTT
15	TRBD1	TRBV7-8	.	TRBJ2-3	CASRPTGTGSDTQYF	TGTGCCAGCAGACCCACCGGGACAGGCTCCGATACGCAGTATTTT
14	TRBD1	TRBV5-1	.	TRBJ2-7	CASSLWTGRYEQYF	TGCGCCAGCAGCTTATGGACAGGGCGCTACGAGCAGTACTTC
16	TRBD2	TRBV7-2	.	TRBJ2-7	CASSQIGLAGSYEQYF	TGTGCCAGCAGCCAAATCGGACTAGCGGGTTCCTACGAGCAGTACTTC
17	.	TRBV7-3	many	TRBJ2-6	CASSPSFGGSGANVLTF	TGTGCCAGCAGCCCGAGCTTCGGGGGCTCTGGGGCCAACGTCCTGACTTTC
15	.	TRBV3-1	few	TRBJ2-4	CASSQVRGPGVIQYF	TGTGCCAGCAGCCAAGTCCGGGGGCCGGGGGTCATTCAGTACTTC
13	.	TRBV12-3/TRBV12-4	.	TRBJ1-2	CASSRQLVYGYTF	TGTGCCAGCAGTCGACAGTTAGTCTATGGCTACACCTTC
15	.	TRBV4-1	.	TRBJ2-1	CASSLQDRSNNEQFF	TGCGCCAGCAGCCTTCAGGATCGGTCTAACAATGAGCAGTTCTTC
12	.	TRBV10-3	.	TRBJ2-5	CAISEYQETQYF	TGTGCCATCAGTGAGTACCAAGAGACCCAGTACTTC
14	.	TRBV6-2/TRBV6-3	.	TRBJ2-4	CASSYGGTKNIQYF	TGTGCCAGCAGTTACGGGGGTACCAAAAACATTCAGTACTTC
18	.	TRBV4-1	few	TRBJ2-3	CASSQDGRSGAYTDTQYF	TGCGCCAGCAGCCAAGATGGCCGTTCGGGGGCATACACAGATACGCAGTATTTT
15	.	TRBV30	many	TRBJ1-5	CAWSRAPAGNQPQHF	TGTGCCTGGAGCCGGGCACCCGCTGGCAATCAGCCCCAGCATTTT
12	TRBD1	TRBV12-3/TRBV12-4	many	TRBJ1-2	CATSGGRYGYTF	TGTGCCACATCAGGGGGCCGGTATGGCTACACCTTC
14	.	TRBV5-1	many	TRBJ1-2	CASSLVGSNYGYTF	TGCGCCAGCAGCTTGGTAGGATCTAACTATGGCTACACCTTC
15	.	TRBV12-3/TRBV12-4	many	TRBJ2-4	CASSPRQLAKNIQYF	TGTGCCAGCAGTCCGAGACAGCTAGCCAAAAACATTCAGTACTTC
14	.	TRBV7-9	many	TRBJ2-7	CASSFHYGTYEQYF	TGTGCCAGCAGCTTTCACTACGGGACCTACGAGCAGTACTTC
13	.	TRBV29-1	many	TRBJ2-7	CSASGRVTYEQYF	TGCAGCGCCAGCGGCCGCGTTACCTACGAGCAGTACTTC
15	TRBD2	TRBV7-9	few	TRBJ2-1	CASSSGLLSYNEQFF	TGTGCCAGCAGCTCGGGACTACTCTCCTACAATGAGCAGTTCTTC
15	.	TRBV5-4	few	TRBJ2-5	CASSRDYRADGAQYF	TGTGCCAGCAGCCGTGATTACCGGGCCGACGGGGCCCAGTACTTC
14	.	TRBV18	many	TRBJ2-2	CASSKDWGTGELFF	TGTGCCAGCTCGAAGGACTGGGGCACCGGGGAGCTGTTTTTT
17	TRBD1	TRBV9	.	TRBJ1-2	CASSPTDGTGGPYGYTF	TGTGCCTCCTCTCCCACCGACGGGACAGGGGGACCCTATGGCTACACCTTC
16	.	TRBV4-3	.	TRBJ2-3	CASSQVAGSAQGAQYF	TGCGCCAGCAGCCAAGTTGCCGGGAGTGCCCAAGGAGCGCAGTATTTT
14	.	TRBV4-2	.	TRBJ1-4	CASSENPGTEKLFF	TGTGCCAGCAGCGAAAATCCGGGGACGGAAAAACTGTTTTTT
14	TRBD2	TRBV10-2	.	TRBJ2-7	CASSMLGGDYEQYF	TGCGCCAGCAGCATGCTTGGGGGGGACTACGAGCAGTACTTC
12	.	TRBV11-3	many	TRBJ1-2	CASSDGTYGYTF	TGTGCCAGCAGCGATGGGACTTATGGCTACACCTTC
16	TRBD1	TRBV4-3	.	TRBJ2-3	CASSQNTQGAGDTQYF	TGCGCCAGCAGCCAGAACACACAGGGGGCGGGAGATACGCAGTATTTT
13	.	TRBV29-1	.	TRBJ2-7	CSVTDSYSYEQYF	TGCAGCGTTACGGACAGCTACTCCTACGAGCAGTACTTC
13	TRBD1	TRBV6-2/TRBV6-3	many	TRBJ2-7	CASSPTGAHEQYF	TGTGCCAGCAGTCCCACAGGGGCACACGAGCAGTACTTC
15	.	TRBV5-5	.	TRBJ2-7	CASSLDPGYSYEQYF	TGTGCCAGCAGCTTGGATCCAGGGTACTCCTACGAGCAGTACTTC
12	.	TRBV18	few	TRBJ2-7	CASSHGGDEQYF	TGTGCCAGCTCACACGGTGGGGACGAGCAGTACTTC
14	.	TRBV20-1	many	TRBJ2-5	CSARDPRVLETQYF	TGCAGTGCTAGAGATCCCCGGGTTTTGGAGACCCAGTACTTC
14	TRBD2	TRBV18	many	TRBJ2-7	CASSPTSGRREQYF	TGTGCCAGCTCACCGACTAGCGGGAGGCGCGAGCAGTACTTC
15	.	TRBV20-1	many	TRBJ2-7	CSARDAAVLNYEQYF	TGCAGTGCTAGAGATGCGGCGGTTCTGAACTACGAGCAGTACTTC